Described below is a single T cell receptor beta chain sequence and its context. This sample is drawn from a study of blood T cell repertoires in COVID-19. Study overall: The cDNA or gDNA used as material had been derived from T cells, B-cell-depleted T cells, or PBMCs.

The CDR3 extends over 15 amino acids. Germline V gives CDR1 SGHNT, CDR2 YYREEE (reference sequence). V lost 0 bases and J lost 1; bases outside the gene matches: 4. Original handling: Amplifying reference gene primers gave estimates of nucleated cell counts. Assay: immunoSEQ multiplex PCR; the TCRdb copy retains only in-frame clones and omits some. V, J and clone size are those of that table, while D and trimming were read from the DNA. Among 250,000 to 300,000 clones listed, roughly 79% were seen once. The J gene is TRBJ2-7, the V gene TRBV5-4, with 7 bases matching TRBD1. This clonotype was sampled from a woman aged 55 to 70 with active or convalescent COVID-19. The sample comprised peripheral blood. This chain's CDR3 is CASSLVGQLSYEQYF. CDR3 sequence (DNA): TGTGCCAGCAGCTTGGTGGGACAGTTATCCTACGAGCAGTACTTC.